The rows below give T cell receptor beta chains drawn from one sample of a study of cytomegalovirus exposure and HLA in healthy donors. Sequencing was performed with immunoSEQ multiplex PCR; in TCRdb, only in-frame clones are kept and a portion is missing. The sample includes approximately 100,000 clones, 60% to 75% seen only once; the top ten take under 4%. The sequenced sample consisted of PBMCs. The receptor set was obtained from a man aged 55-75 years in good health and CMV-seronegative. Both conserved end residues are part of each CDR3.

CASGVRGLNTEAFF,TRBJ1-1,TRBV2
CASSQPHRTGGIGEQFF,TRBJ2-1,TRBV4-2
CASSLRFGGHEAFF,TRBJ1-1,TRBV5-1
CASSWGGVDTEAFF,TRBJ1-1,TRBV5-1
CASSLALRQEPFF,TRBJ1-1,TRBV11-2
CASSPWRGPNQPQHF,TRBJ1-5,TRBV7-2
CASSLTTSGGNNEQFF,TRBJ2-1,TRBV7-3
CASGPSGPSQYF,TRBJ2-4,TRBV12-5
CASSGAGGFGTYNEQFF,TRBJ2-1,TRBV10-2
CASSSPRYTDTQYF,TRBJ2-3,TRBV7-2
CASSQDMTSTGELFF,TRBJ2-2,TRBV4-2
CASRAGQGSPNEQFF,TRBJ2-1,TRBV5-5
CASSQDQTTGELFF,TRBJ2-2,TRBV4-1
CASSFGLGSTDTQYF,TRBJ2-3,TRBV7-6
CASSPQRGAGEQYF,TRBJ2-7,TRBV6-6
CASSQWTVQETQYF,TRBJ2-5,TRBV11-2